Listed below are T cell receptor beta chains from one sample, sequenced in a study of shared clonotypes between healthy human individuals. TCRdb keeps only in-frame clones here, not all; method: immunoSEQ multiplex PCR. This table holds about 1 million clones, about 77% found once. The sample consisted of memory CD4+ T cells sorted from blood. These TCRs come from a man between 18 and 29 years old in good health. The CDR3 runs from the conserved cysteine through the conserved F or W. The D gene is left open where the match is weak. The listing skips clone size in some rows; elsewhere it reads once, few, many or a size class.

d_gene	j_gene	abundance	v_gene	CDR3nt	CDR3aa
-	TRBJ2-3	-	TRBV2	TGTGCCAGCAGTGTAACGAGCACAGATACGCAGTATTTT	CASSVTSTDTQYF
-	TRBJ1-3	few	TRBV5-1	TGCGCCAGCAGCTTGGGCGGAGGGGGAATGCCTGGAAACACCATATATTTT	CASSLGGGGMPGNTIYF
-	TRBJ1-1	once	TRBV13	TGTGCCAGCAACTCGCCCGGGACGAACACTGAAGCTTTCTTT	CASNSPGTNTEAFF
TRBD1	TRBJ1-5	once	TRBV28	TGTGCCAGCAGACGGGGACAGGGGCAGGCCAATCAGCCCCAGCATTTT	CASRRGQGQANQPQHF
-	TRBJ1-6	few	TRBV5-1	TGCGCCAGCAGCTTGGTGGCAGGGAATAATTCACCCCTCCACTTT	CASSLVAGNNSPLHF
-	TRBJ1-5	-	TRBV7-2	TGTGCCAGCAGCTTAGCCCCTGGACAGAATCAGCCCCAGCATTTT	CASSLAPGQNQPQHF
-	TRBJ2-6	-	TRBV5-1	TGCGCCAGCAGCTTGTCGGGTGCTGGGGCCAACGTCCTGACTTTC	CASSLSGAGANVLTF
-	TRBJ2-7	-	TRBV27	TGTGCCAGCCGTCGAGTAAGGAATACGGGTTACGAGCAGTACTTC	CASRRVRNTGYEQYF
-	TRBJ2-1	-	TRBV9	TGTGCCAGCAGCGCCCGGACAGTTTACAATGAGCAGTTCTTC	CASSARTVYNEQFF
TRBD1	TRBJ2-7	-	TRBV5-1	TGCGCCAGCAGCTTGGGCGGGACAGGCTACGAGCAGTACTTC	CASSLGGTGYEQYF
-	TRBJ2-3	-	TRBV7-9	TGTGCCAGCAGCAACAGACAGGCTAGCACAGATACGCAGTATTTT	CASSNRQASTDTQYF
TRBD1	TRBJ2-7	-	TRBV18	TGTGCCAGCTCCCCCGGGACAGGGGCCTACGAGCAGTACTTC	CASSPGTGAYEQYF
TRBD1	TRBJ2-1	many	TRBV28	TGTGCCAGCAGTTTAGGGACAGGGGATGAGCAGTTCTTC	CASSLGTGDEQFF
-	TRBJ1-5	-	TRBV7-2	TGTGCCAGCAGCCCCGGGGTAGGGCCCAATCAGCCCCAGCATTTT	CASSPGVGPNQPQHF
TRBD1	TRBJ1-5	-	TRBV28	TGTGCCAGCAGTTTCCCGACAGGGGACAAGCAGCCCCAGCATTTT	CASSFPTGDKQPQHF
-	TRBJ2-7	-	TRBV7-9	TGTGCCAGCAGACCTGGGGAAGGGGGGACAGCCGTCTTC	CASRPGEGGTAVF
TRBD2	TRBJ2-5	once	TRBV7-2	TGTGCCAGCAGCCTAAGACTAGCGGGCGAGACCCAGTACTTC	CASSLRLAGETQYF
-	TRBJ2-1	-	TRBV7-2	TGTGCCAGCAGCTTCGGACCGCCTCGGGATGAGCAGTTCTTC	CASSFGPPRDEQFF
TRBD1	TRBJ1-6	few	TRBV7-6	TGTGCCAGCAGCTTAAGGGGGCCCGGGACAGGGGGGTCACCCCTCCACTTT	CASSLRGPGTGGSPLHF
-	TRBJ1-4	-	TRBV5-1	TGCGCCAGCACCCCCGACGGAGCAACTAATGAAAAACTGTTTTTT	CASTPDGATNEKLFF
TRBD1	TRBJ2-7	-	TRBV27	TGTGCCAGCAGGGACAGGGGGAGCTCCTACGAGCAGTACTTC	CASRDRGSSYEQYF
TRBD1	TRBJ1-4	-	TRBV2	TGTGCCAGCAGTGGAGGGACAGTGAATGAAAAACTGTTTTTT	CASSGGTVNEKLFF
-	TRBJ1-5	few	TRBV11-2	TGTGCCAGCAGCTTAGACCGCAATCAGCCCCAGCATTTT	CASSLDRNQPQHF
TRBD1	TRBJ1-2	-	TRBV30	TGTGCCTCCACCCAGGGGGATTATGGCTACACCTTC	CASTQGDYGYTF
-	TRBJ1-6	-	TRBV5-4	TGTGCCAGCAGCTTTACGGAATCTTTCAATTCACCCCTCCACTTT	CASSFTESFNSPLHF
-	TRBJ2-2	-	TRBV6-5	TGTGCCAGCAGATTCTCCGGGCTTTTAACCGGGGAGCTGTTTTTT	CASRFSGLLTGELFF
TRBD1	TRBJ2-3	-	TRBV7-9	TGTGCCAGCAGCCCGATGGGACAGCAAGGGACAGATACGCAGTATTTT	CASSPMGQQGTDTQYF
TRBD1	TRBJ1-2	-	TRBV11-2	TGTGCCAGCAGCTTAGGCGCAGGGGGCCGCTACACCTTC	CASSLGAGGRYTF
-	TRBJ2-1	few	TRBV4-3	TGCGCCAGCAGCCAAGAACCAGGGAGGCAGTTCTTC	CASSQEPGRQFF
-	TRBJ2-5	-	TRBV5-6	TGTGCCAGCAGCAATAGCCGGACGGCGGGAGAGACCCAGTACTTC	CASSNSRTAGETQYF
TRBD1	TRBJ1-2	-	TRBV30	TGTGCCTGGAGTGGACAGGGTCAGAACTATGGCTACACCTTC	CAWSGQGQNYGYTF
TRBD1	TRBJ2-5	-	TRBV11-2	TGTGCCAGCAGCTTAGGAACAGGGGGTATCCAAGAGACCCAGTACTTC	CASSLGTGGIQETQYF
TRBD2	TRBJ2-3	-	TRBV11-2	TGTGCCAGCAGCGCCGGACTAGCGGGAACAGATACGCAGTATTTT	CASSAGLAGTDTQYF
TRBD1	TRBJ1-3	-	TRBV11-2	TGTGCCAGCAGCTTAACAGGGGGAGGAAACACCATATATTTT	CASSLTGGGNTIYF
-	TRBJ1-4	-	TRBV25-1	TGTGCCAGCAGCCCGAGCGTTACTGCAACTAATGAAAAACTGTTTTTT	CASSPSVTATNEKLFF